Listed below are T cell receptor beta chains from one sample, sequenced in a study of technical replicates of blood from a handful of donors. Sequencing used immunoSEQ multiplex PCR; TCRdb keeps in-frame clones, though not all of them. The data hold under 85,000 clones, with approximately 92% observed a single time. The material sequenced was T cells isolated from PBMCs. The receptors come from a human donor in good health. Each CDR3 is given with its conserved first and last residue. A D gene is named only where the DNA matches it firmly. Only some rows state a clone size, as once, few, many or a class for expanded clones.

clone size: -; D gene: TRBD1; J gene: TRBJ2-7; V gene: TRBV10-1; CDR3 DNA: TGCGCCAGCAGTAACCCTACGGACAGGGGATTCTACGAGCAGTACTTC; CDR3 protein: CASSNPTDRGFYEQYF
clone size: once; D gene: -; J gene: TRBJ2-7; V gene: TRBV9; CDR3 DNA: TGTGCCAGCAGCGTACAGGATAACGAGCAGTACTTC; CDR3 protein: CASSVQDNEQYF
clone size: -; D gene: TRBD2; J gene: TRBJ2-7; V gene: TRBV11-2; CDR3 DNA: TGTGCCAGCAGCTTACGACAGACTCTAGCGGGAGAGTACAACGAGCAGTACTTC; CDR3 protein: CASSLRQTLAGEYNEQYF
clone size: once; D gene: -; J gene: TRBJ2-3; V gene: TRBV9; CDR3 DNA: TGTGCCAGCAGCCCGAGGGACTTTCGCACAGATACGCAGTATTTT; CDR3 protein: CASSPRDFRTDTQYF
clone size: -; D gene: -; J gene: TRBJ1-2; V gene: TRBV7-9; CDR3 DNA: TGTGCCAGCAGCTCGGACAGCTTCTTATATGGCTACACCTTC; CDR3 protein: CASSSDSFLYGYTF
clone size: -; D gene: -; J gene: TRBJ1-5; V gene: TRBV6-1; CDR3 DNA: TGTGCCAGCAGAGACATACGCAATCAGCCCCAGCATTTT; CDR3 protein: CASRDIRNQPQHF
clone size: -; D gene: -; J gene: TRBJ2-7; V gene: TRBV10-1; CDR3 DNA: TGCGCCAGCAGTGAGTCATCATACGAGCAGTACTTC; CDR3 protein: CASSESSYEQYF
clone size: -; D gene: -; J gene: TRBJ2-7; V gene: TRBV5-1; CDR3 DNA: TGCGCCAGCAGCTTGGACGGGAATAGGATCTACGAGCAGTACTTC; CDR3 protein: CASSLDGNRIYEQYF
clone size: -; D gene: TRBD1; J gene: TRBJ2-7; V gene: TRBV2; CDR3 DNA: TGTGCCAGCGGGGTCGGACAGGGCCCCACTAGCTCCTACGAGCAGTACTTC; CDR3 protein: CASGVGQGPTSSYEQYF
clone size: -; D gene: -; J gene: TRBJ1-5; V gene: TRBV14; CDR3 DNA: TGTGCCAGTTCCAAAGTAAGCGATCAGCCCCAGCATTTT; CDR3 protein: CASSKVSDQPQHF
clone size: -; D gene: TRBD1; J gene: TRBJ1-2; V gene: TRBV29-1; CDR3 DNA: TGCAGCGTTGAGCAGGACAGGGGTGAGGGCTACACCTTC; CDR3 protein: CSVEQDRGEGYTF
clone size: -; D gene: -; J gene: TRBJ1-4; V gene: TRBV10-3; CDR3 DNA: TGTGCCATCAGTGAAGCGCCACGGGGGTCAACTAATGAAAAACTGTTTTTT; CDR3 protein: CAISEAPRGSTNEKLFF
clone size: -; D gene: -; J gene: TRBJ2-2; V gene: TRBV6-5; CDR3 DNA: TGTGCCAGCAGTTACTCGGAGGTCACCGGGGAGCTGTTTTTT; CDR3 protein: CASSYSEVTGELFF
clone size: -; D gene: TRBD1; J gene: TRBJ1-2; V gene: TRBV7-9; CDR3 DNA: TGTGCCGGGACAGGGACATTCTATGGCTACACCTTC; CDR3 protein: CAGTGTFYGYTF
clone size: -; D gene: -; J gene: TRBJ1-2; V gene: TRBV9; CDR3 DNA: TGTGCCAGCAGCCTCGGGGGGCCTCATGGCTACACCTTC; CDR3 protein: CASSLGGPHGYTF
clone size: -; D gene: -; J gene: TRBJ1-5; V gene: TRBV28; CDR3 DNA: TGTGCCAGCAGTGGGGAGGACAGCAATCAGCCCCAGCATTTT; CDR3 protein: CASSGEDSNQPQHF
clone size: once; D gene: -; J gene: TRBJ1-2; V gene: TRBV11-2; CDR3 DNA: TGTGCCAGCAGCTTAATAAACTTTTATGGCTACACCTTC; CDR3 protein: CASSLINFYGYTF
clone size: -; D gene: -; J gene: TRBJ2-5; V gene: TRBV10-3; CDR3 DNA: TGTGCCATCAGTGAGTCAGGTAGCCCGCCCCAAGAGACCCAGTACTTC; CDR3 protein: CAISESGSPPQETQYF
clone size: -; D gene: -; J gene: TRBJ1-1; V gene: TRBV25-1; CDR3 DNA: TGTGCCAGCAGTGGTCAGGGGAGAAGACAGAACACTGAAGCTTTCTTT; CDR3 protein: CASSGQGRRQNTEAFF
clone size: -; D gene: TRBD2; J gene: TRBJ2-3; V gene: TRBV6-5; CDR3 DNA: TGTGCCAGCAGTTCCTCTAGCGGGAGCGGAGATACGCAGTATTTT; CDR3 protein: CASSSSSGSGDTQYF
clone size: -; D gene: -; J gene: TRBJ1-1; V gene: TRBV6-6; CDR3 DNA: TGTGCCAGCAGTCTTCACCCAGGGATGAACACTGAAGCTTTCTTT; CDR3 protein: CASSLHPGMNTEAFF
clone size: -; D gene: -; J gene: TRBJ1-2; V gene: TRBV9; CDR3 DNA: TGTGCCAGCAGCGTCCCCCACCGGACGGGGGGCTACACCTTC; CDR3 protein: CASSVPHRTGGYTF
clone size: -; D gene: TRBD2; J gene: TRBJ2-5; V gene: TRBV7-2; CDR3 DNA: TGTGCCAGCAGCCCCGGGCTGGGACTAGCCCAAGAGACCCAGTACTTC; CDR3 protein: CASSPGLGLAQETQYF
clone size: once; D gene: TRBD1; J gene: TRBJ2-7; V gene: TRBV5-6; CDR3 DNA: TGTGCCAGCAGCTGGGACAGGGGGAGCTACGAGCAGTACTTC; CDR3 protein: CASSWDRGSYEQYF
clone size: -; D gene: TRBD1; J gene: TRBJ2-3; V gene: TRBV6-4; CDR3 DNA: TGTGCCAGCAGTGACTCCGGACAGGCGAGAGATACGCAGTATTTT; CDR3 protein: CASSDSGQARDTQYF
clone size: once; D gene: -; J gene: TRBJ2-1; V gene: TRBV2; CDR3 DNA: TGTGCCAGCATATCCGCAGGGCACAATGAGCAGTTCTTC; CDR3 protein: CASISAGHNEQFF
clone size: -; D gene: TRBD1; J gene: TRBJ1-2; V gene: TRBV15; CDR3 DNA: TGTGCCACCAGCAGAGATCGGACAGGGGGCTTTGGCTACACCTTC; CDR3 protein: CATSRDRTGGFGYTF
clone size: -; D gene: -; J gene: TRBJ2-1; V gene: TRBV13; CDR3 DNA: TGTGCCAGCAGCTTAGGTCAGGGCCACAATGAGCAGTTCTTC; CDR3 protein: CASSLGQGHNEQFF
clone size: few; D gene: -; J gene: TRBJ2-7; V gene: TRBV30; CDR3 DNA: TGTGCCTGTGGTCAGGGGTACGAGCAGTACTTC; CDR3 protein: CACGQGYEQYF
clone size: -; D gene: -; J gene: TRBJ2-1; V gene: TRBV4-2; CDR3 DNA: TGTGCCAGCAGCTACCAAGCGGGCGAAGGGATAAATGAGCAGTTCTTC; CDR3 protein: CASSYQAGEGINEQFF
clone size: -; D gene: TRBD1; J gene: TRBJ2-2; V gene: TRBV7-9; CDR3 DNA: TGTGCCAGCAGCAACAGGGGTGACGCCGGGGAGCTGTTTTTT; CDR3 protein: CASSNRGDAGELFF
clone size: -; D gene: TRBD2; J gene: TRBJ2-1; V gene: TRBV18; CDR3 DNA: TGTGCCAGCTCAGAGGGACTAGCGGGAGGGCCGAGTGAGCAGTTCTTC; CDR3 protein: CASSEGLAGGPSEQFF
clone size: -; D gene: TRBD2; J gene: TRBJ2-1; V gene: TRBV5-4; CDR3 DNA: TGTGCCAGCAGTTTAGCGGGAGGGCCAGAATTCTTC; CDR3 protein: CASSLAGGPEFF